This T cell receptor beta chain is from a study of blood T cell repertoires in COVID-19 (dated by TCRdb to the early 2020s). With respect to the entire study: Samples covering the acute and convalescent phases of COVID-19 were provided by collaborators in the United States, Italy and Spain. HLA class I and class II types, where available, came from metadata supplied by the sample provider rather than from assay-based typing. The repertoires were released in a freely available public database meant as a resource for research on the immune response to SARS-CoV-2. Deeply sampled blood TCRbeta repertoires from subjects exposed to, actively infected with, or recovered from COVID-19 were included in the dataset. Samples were obtained from the ongoing ImmuneRACE study (first 160 participants) and from 950 to 1,500 subjects provided by 6 global collaborators. The material from the prospective study consisted of cDNA or gDNA derived from T cells, B-cell-depleted T cells, or PBMCs. Nearly every sample came with metadata listing a de-identified subject ID, COVID-19 status, age in years and sex. On the study overall, not on this receptor specifically: How much clinical and demographic metadata was included differed by source and by participant, and the metadata was provided uncurated.

Concerning this clone: Its antigen remains unidentified. No much larger clone exists at a distance of one base, and base qualities are not known.

CDR1 is given as LNHNV and CDR2 as YYDKDF, both from the germline V gene (reference sequence). At the junction V is shortened by 0 bases and J by 8 bases; bases outside the gene matches: 8. CDR3 length: 15 amino acids, cysteine to phenylalanine. Only the CDR3 region is kept as DNA, spanning 45 bases read in frame from base 1. Samples from volunteer blood donors who had recovered from COVID-19 were contributed by a second Seattle source. Whole blood was collected in K2EDTA tubes by collaborating institutions according to the institutions' own protocols. For TCRbeta analysis, collaborators shipped samples in one of three forms: frozen whole blood, isolated PBMCs, or DNA extracted from either of those sample types. TCRbeta CDR3 regions were amplified from genomic DNA using the immunoSEQ Assay, a bias-controlled multiplex PCR. The authors' pipeline ran thus. The number of nucleated cells in each sample was estimated by amplification of reference gene primers within the assay. Sequence reads were collapsed and filtered to measure the absolute abundance of every unique TCRbeta CDR3 rearrangement. For each sample, productive Simpson clonality was calculated as the square root of Simpson's diversity index across productive rearrangements. TCRdb limited this immuneACCESS table to in-frame rearrangements with V and J called. A share of clones is missing; checked studies link under half to unresolved V genes, and the rest is unexplained. V, J and clone size are taken as reported in that table, and D and trimming were inferred from the DNA itself. The sample records about 230,000 clones, 65% to 90% of which are singletons. Roughly 1.4% of the sample is in the top ten clones.

The clonotype comes from a woman between 40 and 55 years old who had recovered from COVID-19. Sequences were obtained from peripheral blood. The V gene is TRBV15 and the J gene is TRBJ1-2, and TRBD1 matches 8 of the central bases. The sequence in DNA is TGTGCCACCAGCAGAGATCGTCCGACAGGGGAGGGCTACACCTTC. Translated, this is CATSRDRPTGEGYTF.